Listed below are T cell receptor beta chains from one sample, sequenced in a study of CD8+CD57+ T cells in acquired aplastic anemia. Using its own MiXCR run on the reads, TCRdb lists one record per CDR3 protein. The data contain about half a million distinct CDR3 sequences, around 32% of them singletons. Sequenced material: sorted CD4+, CD8+, or CD8+CD57+ T cells (not recorded which) from PBMCs. The receptor set was obtained from a human donor with aplastic anemia. Each CDR3 is given with its conserved first and last residue. A D gene is named only where the DNA matches it firmly. Not all rows give a size; the values are once, few, many and, for expanded clones, a class.

.	TRBV11-1	TRBJ2-7	TRBD2	CASSLIRLAGQGYEQYF	TGTGCCAGCAGCTTAATTCGACTAGCGGGACAGGGATACGAGCAGTACTTC
few	TRBV9	TRBJ1-3	.	CASSVAVGNTIYF	TGTGCCAGCAGCGTAGCGGTCGGAAACACCATATATTTT
many	TRBV10-2	TRBJ2-1	TRBD2	CASSALAGANNEQFF	TGCGCCAGCAGCGCTCTAGCGGGAGCTAACAATGAGCAGTTCTTC
.	TRBV12-3/TRBV12-4	TRBJ2-7	TRBD2	CASSSRTSGGPYPYEQYF	TGTGCCAGCAGTTCGAGGACTAGCGGGGGGCCCTACCCTTACGAGCAGTACTTC
many	TRBV19	TRBJ2-3	TRBD2	CASSTYPSGGRSDTQYF	TGTGCCAGTAGTACCTACCCATCGGGGGGGAGGTCAGATACGCAGTATTTT
.	TRBV10-2	TRBJ1-2	.	CASSVGQYGTNYGYTF	TGCGCCAGCAGTGTTGGGCAATATGGCACCAACTATGGCTACACCTTC
few	TRBV25-1	TRBJ2-1	.	CASSERPEQPNEQFF	TGTGCCAGCAGTGAACGCCCCGAGCAACCCAATGAGCAGTTCTTC
.	TRBV6-1	TRBJ1-1	.	CASSDRTMNTEAFF	TGTGCCAGCAGTGACAGGACAATGAACACTGAAGCTTTCTTT
.	TRBV2	TRBJ2-7	.	CAGSEDLLPSYEQYF	TGTGCCGGCAGTGAAGATCTGCTACCGAGCTACGAGCAGTACTTC
.	TRBV15	TRBJ2-3	.	CATSRGGSSTDTQYF	TGTGCCACCAGCAGAGGGGGGTCGAGCACAGATACGCAGTATTTT
.	TRBV5-6	TRBJ1-1	.	CASSLAPGFEAFF	TGTGCCAGCAGCTTAGCTCCGGGATTTGAAGCTTTCTTT
.	TRBV11-2	TRBJ2-7	.	CASSESAVLAETYEQYF	TGTGCCAGCAGTGAATCCGCAGTATTAGCAGAAACCTACGAGCAGTACTTC
.	TRBV20-1	TRBJ1-2	.	CSALNRQGSGNYGYTF	TGCAGTGCCCTAAACCGGCAGGGATCAGGCAACTATGGCTACACCTTC
.	TRBV29-1	TRBJ1-2	TRBD1	CSVKEPGQGDYGYTF	TGCAGCGTCAAGGAACCGGGACAGGGAGACTATGGCTACACCTTC
.	TRBV11-1	TRBJ2-1	TRBD2	CASSPAGGTYNEQFF	TGTGCCAGCAGCCCAGCGGGGGGGACCTACAATGAGCAGTTCTTC
.	TRBV7-7	TRBJ1-4	TRBD1	CASSLGGGEEKLFF	TGTGCTAGCAGCTTAGGAGGGGGCGAGGAAAAACTGTTTTTT
many	TRBV9	TRBJ1-5	TRBD1	CASSEGVGTGNQPQHF	TGTGCCAGCAGCGAGGGGGTTGGGACAGGCAATCAGCCCCAGCATTTT
many	TRBV4-3	TRBJ1-6	.	CASSQVSGAPLHF	TGCGCCAGCAGCCAAGTCTCCGGGGCACCCCTCCACTTT
many	TRBV19	TRBJ2-3	.	CASKGRKPTDTQYF	TGTGCCAGTAAGGGCAGGAAGCCCACAGATACGCAGTATTTT
.	TRBV27	TRBJ1-5	.	CASSQVPQHF	TGTGCCAGCAGCCAAGTTCCCCAGCATTTT
.	TRBV25-1	TRBJ2-5	TRBD2	CASSDLAGVQETQYF	TGTGCCAGCAGTGACCTAGCGGGGGTTCAAGAGACCCAGTACTTC
.	TRBV12-3/TRBV12-4	TRBJ2-2	TRBD2	CASSFGGRMDTGELFF	TGTGCCAGCAGTTTTGGCGGGAGAATGGACACCGGGGAGCTGTTTTTT
many	TRBV19	TRBJ2-4	.	CASSSGQNIQYF	TGTGCCAGTAGTTCCGGTCAAAACATTCAGTACTTC
few	TRBV7-2	TRBJ2-7	.	CASRKGGYEQYF	TGTGCCAGCAGGAAAGGCGGCTACGAGCAGTACTTC
few	TRBV10-2	TRBJ2-7	.	CASSYGVTGGASEQYF	TGTGCCAGCAGTTACGGGGTCACTGGGGGAGCATCCGAGCAGTACTTC
.	TRBV14	TRBJ2-5	.	CASSQDGSGETQYF	TGTGCCAGCAGCCAAGATGGGAGCGGAGAGACCCAGTACTTC
.	TRBV15	TRBJ1-1	.	CATSRDRVGDYGYTFGRGRTEAFF	.
.	TRBV30	TRBJ1-6	TRBD1	CAWSASLITGGINSPLHF	TGTGCCTGGAGTGCCTCCCTAATTACAGGGGGTATTAATTCACCCCTCCACTTT
many	TRBV20-1	TRBJ2-7	.	CSARDPWQGKNEQYF	TGCAGTGCTAGAGATCCCTGGCAGGGTAAGAACGAGCAGTACTTC
many	TRBV2	TRBJ2-2	.	CASTGYQNGELFF	TGTGCCAGCACGGGGTATCAGAACGGGGAGCTGTTTTTT
.	TRBV20-1	TRBJ2-7	TRBD2	CSARDWSASGRFYEQYF	TGCAGTGCTAGAGATTGGTCCGCTAGCGGGAGATTCTACGAGCAGTACTTC
many	TRBV30	TRBJ1-1	TRBD1	CAWSLGTVNTEAFF	TGTGCCTGGAGTTTAGGGACAGTGAACACTGAAGCTTTCTTT
few	TRBV6-4	TRBJ2-2	.	CASSDTANTGELFF	TGTGCCAGCAGTGACACCGCGAACACCGGGGAGCTGTTTTTT
many	TRBV20-1	TRBJ2-7	.	CSASRYSYEQYF	TGCAGTGCTAGCCGGTACTCTTACGAGCAGTACTTC
few	TRBV20-1	TRBJ1-5	.	CSASMGFSDQPQHF	TGCAGTGCTAGCATGGGGTTCTCCGATCAGCCCCAGCATTTT
.	TRBV2	TRBJ2-1	.	CASIKSGTPRNEQFF	TGTGCCAGCATCAAATCCGGGACGCCGAGGAATGAGCAGTTCTTC
.	TRBV4-3	TRBJ2-2	TRBD1	CASSQSGTGRGGELFF	TGCGCCAGCAGCCAATCCGGGACAGGGAGGGGCGGGGAGCTGTTTTTT
.	TRBV7-1	TRBJ2-1	TRBD2	CASSSGTSGVVNEQFF	TGTGCCAGCAGCTCTGGGACTAGCGGGGTGGTTAATGAGCAGTTCTTC
.	TRBV6-1	TRBJ2-3	.	CASSEVQGTDTQYF	TGTGCCAGCAGTGAAGTGCAGGGGACAGATACGCAGTATTTT
many	TRBV7-3	TRBJ2-7	.	CASSLNDEQYF	TGTGCCAGCAGCTTAAACGACGAGCAGTACTTC
.	TRBV12-3/TRBV12-4	TRBJ1-3	.	CASSFQTSGNTIYF	TGTGCCAGCAGTTTTCAGACGTCTGGAAACACCATATATTTT
many	TRBV10-3	TRBJ2-6	TRBD1	CAISEVGTGTGANVLTF	TGTGCCATCAGTGAGGTTGGGACAGGGACCGGGGCCAACGTCCTGACTTTC
.	TRBV18	TRBJ1-6	.	CASSLGQTDNSPLHF	TGTGCCAGCTCACTCGGACAGACCGATAATTCACCCCTCCACTTT
few	TRBV19	TRBJ2-7	TRBD1	CASSMLGGKEQYF	TGTGCCAGTAGTATGTTAGGGGGCAAGGAGCAGTACTTC
many	TRBV2	TRBJ1-6	.	CASSRTASPLHF	TGTGCCAGCAGTAGGACAGCTTCACCCCTCCACTTT
.	TRBV5-1	TRBJ2-6	.	CASSSQDSGANVLTF	TGCGCCAGCAGCTCCCAAGACTCTGGGGCCAACGTCCTGACTTTC
few	TRBV28	TRBJ2-7	TRBD2	CASSLWGTSSYEQYF	TGTGCCAGCAGTTTATGGGGGACTAGCAGCTACGAGCAGTACTTC
few	TRBV19	TRBJ1-6	TRBD1	CASLIPGQNSPLHF	TGTGCCAGCCTGATCCCGGGACAGAATTCACCCCTCCACTTT
.	TRBV6-2/TRBV6-3	TRBJ1-5	.	CASSYLLGQPQHF	TGTGCCAGCAGTTACCTCCTAGGGCAGCCCCAGCATTTT
few	TRBV18	TRBJ1-2	.	CASSPLPDSAYGYTF	TGTGCCAGCTCGCCGCTCCCCGACAGTGCCTATGGCTACACCTTC
many	TRBV9	TRBJ1-2	TRBD1	CASTTGGYGGYTF	TGTGCCAGCACCACAGGGGGGTACGGAGGCTACACCTTC
many	TRBV2	TRBJ1-1	TRBD1	CASSDSTGYGGTEAFF	TGTGCCAGCAGCGACTCGACAGGGTACGGAGGCACTGAAGCTTTCTTT
few	TRBV7-9	TRBJ1-1	.	CASSLSMGGFTEAFF	TGTGCCAGCAGCTTGTCGATGGGGGGTTTCACTGAAGCTTTCTTT
.	TRBV6-2/TRBV6-3	TRBJ1-2	.	CASSTRDFGYTF	TGTGCCAGCAGTACCAGGGATTTCGGCTACACCTTC
.	TRBV2	TRBJ2-7	TRBD2	CASSPGLAGTDEQYF	TGTGCCAGCAGTCCCGGACTAGCGGGAACGGATGAGCAGTACTTC